This TCR beta chain was captured in a study of cytomegalovirus exposure and HLA in healthy donors. This PCR relied on a set of 60 Vbeta primers and 13 Jbeta primers. TCRdb keeps only in-frame clones here, not all; method: immunoSEQ multiplex PCR. The sample consists of about 100,000 clones, about 75% of them appearing once. Looked up from germline, CDR1 is SGDLS and CDR2 is YYNGEE. The germline V and J ends were trimmed by 3 bases and 2 bases, with 2 bases remaining between them. CDR3 length: 12 residues. V gene TRBV9 combines with J gene TRBJ2-2; D ambiguous. The source material was PBMCs. This TCR derives from a woman between 18 and 29 years old in good health and CMV-seropositive. CDR3 residues: CASSANTGELFF. In nucleotides, the CDR3 is TGTGCCAGCAGCGCAAACACCGGGGAGCTGTTTTTT. Full variable domain (outside the CDR3, taken from reference TRBV9 and TRBJ2-2): DSGVTQTPKHLITATGQRVTLRCSPRSGDLSVYWYQQSLDQGLQFLIQYYNGEERAKGNILERFSAQQFPDLHSELNLSSLELGDSALYFCASSANTGELFFGEGSRLTVL.